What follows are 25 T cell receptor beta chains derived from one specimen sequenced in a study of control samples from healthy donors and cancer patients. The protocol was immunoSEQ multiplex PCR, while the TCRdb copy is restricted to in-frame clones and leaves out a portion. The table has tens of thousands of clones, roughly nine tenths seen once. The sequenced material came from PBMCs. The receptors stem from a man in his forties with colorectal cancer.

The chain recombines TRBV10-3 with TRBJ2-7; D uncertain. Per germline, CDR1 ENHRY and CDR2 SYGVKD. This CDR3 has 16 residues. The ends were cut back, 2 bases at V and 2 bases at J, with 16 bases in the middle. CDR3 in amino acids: CAISEPADGSTYEQYF. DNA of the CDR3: TGTGCCATCAGTGAGCCGGCGGACGGCTCTACCTACGAGCAGTACTTC.

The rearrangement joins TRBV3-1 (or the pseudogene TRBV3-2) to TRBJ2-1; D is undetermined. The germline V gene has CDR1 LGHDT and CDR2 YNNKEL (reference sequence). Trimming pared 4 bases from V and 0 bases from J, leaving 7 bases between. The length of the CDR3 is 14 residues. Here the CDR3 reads CASSPRSSYNEQFF. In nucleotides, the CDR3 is TGTGCCAGCAGCCCCCGGAGCTCCTACAATGAGCAGTTCTTC.

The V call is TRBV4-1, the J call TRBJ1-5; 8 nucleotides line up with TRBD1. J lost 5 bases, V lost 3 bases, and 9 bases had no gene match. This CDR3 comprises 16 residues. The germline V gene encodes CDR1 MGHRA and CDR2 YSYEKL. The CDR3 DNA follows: TGCGCCAGCAGCCAGGGACCCGGGACAGGCCATCAGCCCCAGCATTTT. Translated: CASSQGPGTGHQPQHF.

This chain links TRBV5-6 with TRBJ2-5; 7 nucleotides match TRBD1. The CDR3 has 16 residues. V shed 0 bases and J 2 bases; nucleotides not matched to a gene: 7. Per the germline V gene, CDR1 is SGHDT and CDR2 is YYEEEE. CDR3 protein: CASSLVGGHLQETQYF. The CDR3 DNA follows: TGTGCCAGCAGCTTGGTAGGGGGCCACCTACAAGAGACCCAGTACTTC.

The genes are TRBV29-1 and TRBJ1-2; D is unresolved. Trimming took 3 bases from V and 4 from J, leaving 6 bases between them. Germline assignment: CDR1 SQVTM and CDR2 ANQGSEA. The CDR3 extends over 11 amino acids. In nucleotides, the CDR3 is TGCAGCGTTGAGCACAGCTATGGCTACACCTTC. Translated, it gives CSVEHSYGYTF.

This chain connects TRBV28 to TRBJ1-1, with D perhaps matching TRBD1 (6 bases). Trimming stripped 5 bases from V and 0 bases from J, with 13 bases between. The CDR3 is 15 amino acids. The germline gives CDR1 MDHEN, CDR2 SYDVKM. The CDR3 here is CASSHPRDMNTEAFF. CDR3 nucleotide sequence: TGTGCCAGCAGTCACCCAAGGGACATGAACACTGAAGCTTTCTTT.

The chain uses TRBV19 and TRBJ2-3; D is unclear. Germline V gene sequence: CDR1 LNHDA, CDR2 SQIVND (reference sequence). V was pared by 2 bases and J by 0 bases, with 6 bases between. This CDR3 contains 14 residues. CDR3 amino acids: CASSISLSTDTQYF. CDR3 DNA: TGTGCCAGTAGTATATCACTCAGCACAGATACGCAGTATTTT.

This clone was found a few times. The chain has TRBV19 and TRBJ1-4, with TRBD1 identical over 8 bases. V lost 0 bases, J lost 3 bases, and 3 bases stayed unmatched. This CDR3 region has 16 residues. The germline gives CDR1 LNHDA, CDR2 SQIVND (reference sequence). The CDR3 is CASSIDRDRPNEKLFF. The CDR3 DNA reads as TGTGCCAGTAGTATAGACCGGGACAGGCCTAATGAAAAACTGTTTTTT.

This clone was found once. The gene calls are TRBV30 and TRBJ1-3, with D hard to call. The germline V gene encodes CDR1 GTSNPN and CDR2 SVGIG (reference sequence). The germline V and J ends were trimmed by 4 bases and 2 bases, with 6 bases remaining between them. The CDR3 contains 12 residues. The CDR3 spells CAWKRAGNTIYF. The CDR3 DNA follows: TGTGCCTGGAAAAGGGCTGGAAACACCATATATTTT. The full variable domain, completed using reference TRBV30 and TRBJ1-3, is SQTIHQWPATLVQPVGSPLSLECTVEGTSNPNLYWYRQAAGRGLQLLFYSVGIGQISSEVPQNLSASRPQDRQFILSSKKLLLSDSGFYLCAWKRAGNTIYFGEGSWLTVV.

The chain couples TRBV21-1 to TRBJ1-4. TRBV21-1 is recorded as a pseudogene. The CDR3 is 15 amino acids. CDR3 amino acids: CASSKDGITNEKLFF. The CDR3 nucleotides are TGTGCCAGCAGCAAAGATGGGATCACTAATGAAAAACTGTTTTTT.

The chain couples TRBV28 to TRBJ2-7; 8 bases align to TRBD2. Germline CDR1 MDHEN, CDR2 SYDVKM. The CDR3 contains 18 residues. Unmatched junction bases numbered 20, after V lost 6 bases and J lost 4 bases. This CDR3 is CASSQSGSKIGGKYEQYF. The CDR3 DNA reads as TGTGCCAGCAGCCAGAGCGGGAGTAAGATAGGAGGCAAGTACGAGCAGTACTTC.

CDR3 coding DNA: TGTGCCAGCAGCCCGTCGACTAGCGGGGTAAACACCGGGGAGCTGTTTTTT. Protein: CASSPSTSGVNTGELFF. The rearrangement links TRBV11-3 to TRBJ2-2; 11 bases fit TRBD2. In germline, CDR1 is SGHNT, CDR2 YENEEA. The CDR3 is 17 amino acids. J lost 2 bases, V lost 5 bases, and 7 bases had no gene match.

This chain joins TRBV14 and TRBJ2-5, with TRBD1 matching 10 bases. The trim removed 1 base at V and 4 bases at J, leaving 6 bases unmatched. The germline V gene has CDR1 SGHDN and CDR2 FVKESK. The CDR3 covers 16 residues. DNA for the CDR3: TGTGCCAGCAGCCAAGCCGGGACAGGGGTTAGAGAGACCCAGTACTTC. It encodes CASSQAGTGVRETQYF.

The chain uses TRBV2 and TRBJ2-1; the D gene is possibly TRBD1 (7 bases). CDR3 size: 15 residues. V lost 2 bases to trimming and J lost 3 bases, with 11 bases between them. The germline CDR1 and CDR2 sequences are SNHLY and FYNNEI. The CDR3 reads CASSEQGGNYNEQFF. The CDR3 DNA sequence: TGTGCCAGCAGTGAACAGGGGGGCAACTACAATGAGCAGTTCTTC.

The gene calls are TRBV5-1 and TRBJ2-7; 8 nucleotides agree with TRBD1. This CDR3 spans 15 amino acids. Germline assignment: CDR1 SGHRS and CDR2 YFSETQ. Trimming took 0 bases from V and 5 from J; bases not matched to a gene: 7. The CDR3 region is CASSLGTGGIHEQYF. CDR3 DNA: TGCGCCAGCAGCTTGGGTACAGGGGGAATTCACGAGCAGTACTTC.

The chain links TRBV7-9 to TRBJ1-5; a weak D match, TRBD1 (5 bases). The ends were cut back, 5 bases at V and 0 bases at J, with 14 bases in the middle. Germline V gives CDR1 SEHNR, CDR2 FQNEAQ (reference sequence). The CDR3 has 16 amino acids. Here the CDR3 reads CASSPPGPYSNQPQHF. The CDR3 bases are TGTGCCAGCAGCCCCCCGGGGCCATATAGCAATCAGCCCCAGCATTTT.

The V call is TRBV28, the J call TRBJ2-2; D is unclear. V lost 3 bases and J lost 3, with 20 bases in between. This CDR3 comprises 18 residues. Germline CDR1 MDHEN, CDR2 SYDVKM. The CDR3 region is CASSFSPQAIRHTGELFF. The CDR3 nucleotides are TGTGCCAGCAGTTTCTCCCCGCAGGCAATTCGCCACACCGGGGAGCTGTTTTTT.

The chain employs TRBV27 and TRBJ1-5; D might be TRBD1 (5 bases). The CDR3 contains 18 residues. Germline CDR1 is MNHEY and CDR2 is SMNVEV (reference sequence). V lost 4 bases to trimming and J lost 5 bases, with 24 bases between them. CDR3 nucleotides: TGTGCCAGCAGTTCCATGCTCGCATTCGGGGGAGTACATCAGCCCCAGCATTTT. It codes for CASSSMLAFGGVHQPQHF.

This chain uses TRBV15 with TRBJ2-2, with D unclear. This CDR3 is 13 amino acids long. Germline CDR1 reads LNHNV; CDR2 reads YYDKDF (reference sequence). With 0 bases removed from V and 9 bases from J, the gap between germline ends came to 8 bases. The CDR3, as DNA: TGTGCCACCAGCAGAGACCCCACTAGGGAGCTGTTTTTT. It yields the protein CATSRDPTRELFF.

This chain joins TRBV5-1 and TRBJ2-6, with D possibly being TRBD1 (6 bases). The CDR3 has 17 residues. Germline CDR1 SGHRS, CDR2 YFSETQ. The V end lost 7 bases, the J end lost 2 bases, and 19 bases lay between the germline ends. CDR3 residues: CASSPGQLNPGANVLTF. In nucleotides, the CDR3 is TGCGCCAGCTCTCCCGGACAGCTGAACCCTGGGGCCAACGTCCTGACTTTC.

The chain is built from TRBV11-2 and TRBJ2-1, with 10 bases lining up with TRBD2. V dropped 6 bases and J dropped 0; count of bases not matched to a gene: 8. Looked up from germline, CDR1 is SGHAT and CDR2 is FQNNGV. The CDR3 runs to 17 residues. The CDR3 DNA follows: TGTGCCAGCAGACGATTAGCGGGAGGAAGCTCCTACAATGAGCAGTTCTTC. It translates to CASRRLAGGSSYNEQFF. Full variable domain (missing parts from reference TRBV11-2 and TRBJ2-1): EAGVAQSPRYKIIEKRQSVAFWCNPISGHATLYWYQQILGQGPKLLIQFQNNGVVDDSQLPKDRFSAERLKGVDSTLKIQPAKLEDSAVYLCASRRLAGGSSYNEQFFGPGTRLTVL.

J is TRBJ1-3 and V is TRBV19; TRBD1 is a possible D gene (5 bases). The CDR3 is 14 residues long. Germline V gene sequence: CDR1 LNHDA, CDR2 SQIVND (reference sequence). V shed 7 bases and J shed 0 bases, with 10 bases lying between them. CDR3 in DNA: TGTGCCAGTACTAACAGGACCTCTGGAAACACCATATATTTT. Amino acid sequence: CASTNRTSGNTIYF.

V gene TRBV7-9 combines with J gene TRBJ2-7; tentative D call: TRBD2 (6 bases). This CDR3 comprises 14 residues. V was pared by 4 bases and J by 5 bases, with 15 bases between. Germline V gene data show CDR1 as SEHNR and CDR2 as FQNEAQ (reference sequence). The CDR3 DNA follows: TGTGCCAGCAGCTCAGGTCGGGGGACGGACGAGCAGTACTTC. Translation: CASSSGRGTDEQYF.

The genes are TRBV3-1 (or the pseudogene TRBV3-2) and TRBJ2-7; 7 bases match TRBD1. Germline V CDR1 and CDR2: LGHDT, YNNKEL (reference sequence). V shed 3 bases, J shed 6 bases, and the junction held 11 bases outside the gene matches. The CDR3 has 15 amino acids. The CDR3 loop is CASSHSPTGSLEQYF. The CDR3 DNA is TGTGCCAGCAGCCACTCCCCGACAGGGAGTCTCGAGCAGTACTTC.

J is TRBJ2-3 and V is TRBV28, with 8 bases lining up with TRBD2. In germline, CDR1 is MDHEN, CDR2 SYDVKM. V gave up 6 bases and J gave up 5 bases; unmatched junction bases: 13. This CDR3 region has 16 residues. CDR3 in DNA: TGTGCCAGCAGGGTGCTAGCGGGTCGCGGTTTAGATACGCAGTATTTT. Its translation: CASRVLAGRGLDTQYF.